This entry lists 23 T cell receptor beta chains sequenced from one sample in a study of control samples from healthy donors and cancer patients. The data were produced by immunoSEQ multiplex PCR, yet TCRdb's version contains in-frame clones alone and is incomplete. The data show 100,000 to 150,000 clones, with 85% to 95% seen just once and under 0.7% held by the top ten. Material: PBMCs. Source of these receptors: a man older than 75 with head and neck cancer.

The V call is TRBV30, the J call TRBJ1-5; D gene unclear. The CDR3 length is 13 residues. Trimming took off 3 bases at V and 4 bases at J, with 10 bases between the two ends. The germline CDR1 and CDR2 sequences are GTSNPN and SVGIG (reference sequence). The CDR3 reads CAWRPGLNQPQHF. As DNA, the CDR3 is TGTGCCTGGAGGCCAGGCTTAAATCAGCCCCAGCATTTT.

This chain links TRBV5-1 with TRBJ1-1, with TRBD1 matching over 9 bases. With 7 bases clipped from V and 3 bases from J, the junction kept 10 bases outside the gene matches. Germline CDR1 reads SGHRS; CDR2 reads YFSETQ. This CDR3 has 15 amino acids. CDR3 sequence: CASSKQGARDTEAFF. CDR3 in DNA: TGCGCCAGCTCCAAACAGGGGGCGAGGGACACTGAAGCTTTCTTT.

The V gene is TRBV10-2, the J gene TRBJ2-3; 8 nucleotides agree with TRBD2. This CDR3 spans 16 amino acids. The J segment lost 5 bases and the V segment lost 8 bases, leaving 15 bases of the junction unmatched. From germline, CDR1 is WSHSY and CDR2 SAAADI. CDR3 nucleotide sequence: TGCGCCAGCCGCGCTAGCGGGTCATTAAACAGAGATACGCAGTATTTT. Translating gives CASRASGSLNRDTQYF.

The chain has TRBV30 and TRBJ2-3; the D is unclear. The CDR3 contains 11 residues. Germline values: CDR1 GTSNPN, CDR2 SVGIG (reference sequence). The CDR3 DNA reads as TGTGTGGTGGGAACCACAGATACGCAGTATTTT. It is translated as CVVGTTDTQYF.

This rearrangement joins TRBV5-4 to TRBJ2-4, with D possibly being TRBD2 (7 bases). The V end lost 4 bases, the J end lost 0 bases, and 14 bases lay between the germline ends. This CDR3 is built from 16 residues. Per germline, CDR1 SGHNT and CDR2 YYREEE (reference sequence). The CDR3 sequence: CASSRGGDVAKNIQYF. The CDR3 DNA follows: TGTGCCAGCAGCAGGGGGGGGGACGTAGCCAAAAACATTCAGTACTTC. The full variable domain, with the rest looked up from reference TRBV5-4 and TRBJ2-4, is ETGVTQSPTHLIKTRGQQVTLRCSSQSGHNTVSWYQQALGQGPQFIFQYYREEENGRGNFPPRFSGLQFPNYSSELNVNALELDDSALYLCASSRGGDVAKNIQYFGAGTRLSVL.

CDR3 bases: TGTGCCAGCAGCTTCTTCAGGAGCCCCTATAATTCACCCCTCCACTTT. This codes for CASSFFRSPYNSPLHF. This chain uses TRBV3-1 (or the pseudogene TRBV3-2) with TRBJ1-6; D is ambiguous. V was shortened by 5 bases and J by 2 bases, with 13 bases between the two germline ends. Germline CDR1 and CDR2: LGHDT and YNNKEL (reference sequence). The CDR3 contains 16 residues.

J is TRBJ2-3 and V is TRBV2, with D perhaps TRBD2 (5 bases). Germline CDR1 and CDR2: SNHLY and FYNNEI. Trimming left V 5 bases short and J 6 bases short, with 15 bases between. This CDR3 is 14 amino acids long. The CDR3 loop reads CASSSERSWDTQYF. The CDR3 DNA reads TGTGCCAGCAGTTCGGAGCGGTCTTGGGATACGCAGTATTTT.

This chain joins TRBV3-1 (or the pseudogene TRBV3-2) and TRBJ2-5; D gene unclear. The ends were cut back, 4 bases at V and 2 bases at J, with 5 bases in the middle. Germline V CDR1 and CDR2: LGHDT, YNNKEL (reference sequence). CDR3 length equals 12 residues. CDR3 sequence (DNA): TGTGCCAGCAGCCCCCTACAAGAGACCCAGTACTTC. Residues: CASSPLQETQYF.

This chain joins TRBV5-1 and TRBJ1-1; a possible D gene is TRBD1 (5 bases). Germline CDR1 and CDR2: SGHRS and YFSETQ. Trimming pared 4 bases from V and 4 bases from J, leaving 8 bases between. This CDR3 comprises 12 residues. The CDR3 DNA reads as TGCGCCAGCAGCCGGGGGGGCACTGAAGCTTTCTTT. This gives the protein CASSRGGTEAFF.

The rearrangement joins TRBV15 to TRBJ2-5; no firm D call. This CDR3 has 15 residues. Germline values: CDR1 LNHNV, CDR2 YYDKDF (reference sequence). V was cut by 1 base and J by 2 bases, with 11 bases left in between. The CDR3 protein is CATSRGRLSQETQYF. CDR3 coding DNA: TGTGCCACCAGCAGAGGTAGACTTTCTCAAGAGACCCAGTACTTC.

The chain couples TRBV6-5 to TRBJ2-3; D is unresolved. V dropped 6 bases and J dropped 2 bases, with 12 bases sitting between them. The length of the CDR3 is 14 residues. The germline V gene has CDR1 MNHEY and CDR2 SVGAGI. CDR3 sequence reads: CASSPGRNTDTQYF. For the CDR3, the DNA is TGTGCCAGCAGCCCCGGACGAAACACAGATACGCAGTATTTT.

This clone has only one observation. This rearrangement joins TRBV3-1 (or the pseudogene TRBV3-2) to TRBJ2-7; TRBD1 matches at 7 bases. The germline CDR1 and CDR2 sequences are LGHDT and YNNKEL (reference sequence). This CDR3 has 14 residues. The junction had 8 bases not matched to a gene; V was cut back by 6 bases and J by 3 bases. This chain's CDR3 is CASSRVGQIYEQYF. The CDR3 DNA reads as TGTGCCAGCAGTCGCGTGGGACAGATCTACGAGCAGTACTTC.

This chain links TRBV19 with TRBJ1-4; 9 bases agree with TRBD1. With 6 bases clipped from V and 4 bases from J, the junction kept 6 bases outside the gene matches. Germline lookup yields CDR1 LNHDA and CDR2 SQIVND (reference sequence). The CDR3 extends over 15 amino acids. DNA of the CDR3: TGTGCCAGTAGACCGGGACAGGGACTTAATGAAAAACTGTTTTTT. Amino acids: CASRPGQGLNEKLFF.

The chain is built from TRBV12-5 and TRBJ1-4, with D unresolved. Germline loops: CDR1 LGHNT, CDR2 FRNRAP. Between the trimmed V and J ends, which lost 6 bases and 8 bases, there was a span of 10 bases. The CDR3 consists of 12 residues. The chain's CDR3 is CASGLQREKLFF. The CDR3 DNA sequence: TGTGCTAGTGGCCTTCAACGCGAAAAACTGTTTTTT.

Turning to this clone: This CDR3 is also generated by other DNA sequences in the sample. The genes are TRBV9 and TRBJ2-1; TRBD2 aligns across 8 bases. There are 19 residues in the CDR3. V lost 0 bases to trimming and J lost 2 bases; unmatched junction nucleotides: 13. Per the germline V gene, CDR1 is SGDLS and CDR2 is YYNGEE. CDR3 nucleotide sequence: TGTGCCAGCAGCGTAGCGGTTGCGGGGGGTTTCACAACCTACAATGAGCAGTTCTTC. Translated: CASSVAVAGGFTTYNEQFF.

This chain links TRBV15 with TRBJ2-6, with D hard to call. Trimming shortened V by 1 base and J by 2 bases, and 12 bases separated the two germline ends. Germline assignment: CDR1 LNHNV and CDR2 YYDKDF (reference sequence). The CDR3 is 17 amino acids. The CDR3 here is CATSRGRGPTGANVLTF. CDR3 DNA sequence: TGTGCCACCAGCAGAGGTAGAGGACCCACTGGGGCCAACGTCCTGACTTTC.

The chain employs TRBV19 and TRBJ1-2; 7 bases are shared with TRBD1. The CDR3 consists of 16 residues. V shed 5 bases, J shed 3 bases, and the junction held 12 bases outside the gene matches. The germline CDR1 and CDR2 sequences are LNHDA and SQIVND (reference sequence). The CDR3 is CASSLDRPRGYYGYTF. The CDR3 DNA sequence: TGTGCCAGTAGTTTGGACAGGCCAAGGGGATACTATGGCTACACCTTC.

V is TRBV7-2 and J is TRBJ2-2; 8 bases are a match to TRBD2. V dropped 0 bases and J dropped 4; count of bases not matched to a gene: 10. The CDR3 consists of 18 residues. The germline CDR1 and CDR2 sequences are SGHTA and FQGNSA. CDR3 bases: TGTGCCAGCAGCTTAGCTCTTGGACTAGCATCCGTCACCGGGGAGCTGTTTTTT. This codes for CASSLALGLASVTGELFF.

CDR3 residues: CASSPGAGHYGYTF. Written as DNA, the CDR3 is TGCGCCAGCAGCCCAGGGGCAGGGCACTATGGCTACACCTTC. The genes are TRBV5-1 and TRBJ1-2, with a tentative D call TRBD1 (6 bases). Germline lookup yields CDR1 SGHRS and CDR2 YFSETQ. The CDR3 covers 14 residues. V shed 4 bases and J shed 3 bases, with 13 bases lying between them.

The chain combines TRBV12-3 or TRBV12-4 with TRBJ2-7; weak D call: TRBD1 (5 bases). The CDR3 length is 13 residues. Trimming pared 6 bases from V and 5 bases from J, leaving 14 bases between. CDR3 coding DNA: TGTGCCAGCAGCTACGCCCAAGGGGACGAGCAGTACTTC. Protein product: CASSYAQGDEQYF.

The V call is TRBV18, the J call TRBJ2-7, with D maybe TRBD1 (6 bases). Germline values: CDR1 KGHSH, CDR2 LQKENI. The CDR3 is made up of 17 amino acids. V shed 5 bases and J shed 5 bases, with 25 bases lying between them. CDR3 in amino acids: CASSENSVGQGIDEQYF. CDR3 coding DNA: TGTGCCAGCTCAGAAAATTCGGTGGGGCAGGGGATAGACGAGCAGTACTTC.

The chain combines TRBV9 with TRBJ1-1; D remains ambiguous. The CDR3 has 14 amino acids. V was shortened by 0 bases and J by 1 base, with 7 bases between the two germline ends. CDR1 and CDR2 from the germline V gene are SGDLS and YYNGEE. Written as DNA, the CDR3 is TGTGCCAGCAGCGTAGGATCGTGGAACACTGAAGCTTTCTTT. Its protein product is CASSVGSWNTEAFF.

The CDR3 DNA sequence: TGCGCCAGCAGCCAAGAAGCGGGGGCCTACGAGCAGTACTTC. Translation: CASSQEAGAYEQYF. The chain employs TRBV4-3 and TRBJ2-7; 8 bases map to TRBD2. Per germline, CDR1 LGHNA and CDR2 YSLEER. The CDR3 runs to 14 residues. The V gene end was trimmed by 0 bases and the J gene end by 2 bases; junction bases not matched to a gene: 0.